Included here is one TCR beta chain sequence, with context. Its matching antigen is unknown. Amplification used 60 Vbeta primers and 13 Jbeta primers. Sequencing used immunoSEQ multiplex PCR; TCRdb keeps in-frame clones, though not all of them. The sample lists about 98,000 clones, around 67% occurring once. Germline CDR1 SEHNR, CDR2 FQNEAQ (reference sequence). Trimming pared 4 bases from V and 6 bases from J, leaving 15 bases between. The length of the CDR3 is 15 residues. The data derive from a study of cytomegalovirus exposure and HLA in healthy donors. Study-level points and caveats: Solely CMV serostatus was available to characterize immune exposure.

The rearrangement joins TRBV7-9 to TRBJ2-2, with D unresolved. Source material: PBMCs. This TCR was sampled from a man aged 50 to 60 in good health and CMV-seronegative. The CDR3 is CASSSDPTRAGELFF. CDR3 in DNA: TGTGCCAGCAGCTCAGACCCTACCCGGGCCGGGGAGCTGTTTTTT. Together with reference TRBV7-9 and TRBJ2-2, the CDR3 gives the full variable domain: DTGVSQNPRHKITKRGQNVTFRCDPISEHNRLYWYRQTLGQGPEFLTYFQNEAQLEKSRLLSDRFSAERPKGSFSTLEIQRTEQGDSAMYLCASSSDPTRAGELFFGEGSRLTVL.